The 4 T cell receptor beta chains given below trace back to one sample, sequenced in a study of blood T cell repertoires in COVID-19. TCRdb's copy holds only in-frame clones and misses some; the assay was immunoSEQ multiplex PCR. The sample carries around 42,000 clones, 75% to 80% recorded once. Sequenced material: peripheral blood. Receptors originate from a man between 65 and 80 years old with active or convalescent COVID-19.

This chain links TRBV5-1 with TRBJ1-1; 7 nucleotides agree with TRBD1. V trimming: 0 bases; J trimming: 3 bases; junction bases outside the gene matches: 8. The length of the CDR3 is 16 residues. The germline V gene has CDR1 SGHRS and CDR2 YFSETQ. DNA of the CDR3: TGCGCCAGCAGCTTGGCCACAGGGGTAGGGGACACTGAAGCTTTCTTT. Its translation is CASSLATGVGDTEAFF.

The genes are TRBV3-1 (or the pseudogene TRBV3-2) and TRBJ1-1, with TRBD1 as a possible D gene (5 bases). The V gene's germline CDR1 is LGHDT and CDR2 YNNKEL (reference sequence). The CDR3 runs to 15 residues. Trimming left V 1 base short and J 3 bases short, with 12 bases between. The CDR3 loop reads CASSQGGGVDTEAFF. For the CDR3, the DNA is TGTGCCAGCAGCCAAGGGGGGGGAGTGGACACTGAAGCTTTCTTT.

This clone showed up just a few times. The chain employs TRBV7-6 and TRBJ2-5; 7 bases are a match to TRBD1. V dropped 5 bases and J dropped 0; count of bases not matched to a gene: 6. The CDR3 has 15 amino acids. Germline V lookup: CDR1 SGHVS, CDR2 FNYEAQ. In DNA, the CDR3 is TGTGCCAGCAGCCGCGCCAGGGGGTACCAAGAGACCCAGTACTTC. Residues: CASSRARGYQETQYF.

V gene TRBV27 combines with J gene TRBJ1-2; TRBD1 is a possible D gene (6 bases). Trimming took off 7 bases at V and 4 bases at J, with 10 bases between the two ends. Germline CDR1 MNHEY, CDR2 SMNVEV (reference sequence). The CDR3 is made up of 12 amino acids. CDR3 protein: CASKGGSYGYTF. The CDR3 DNA follows: TGTGCCAGCAAAGGGGGAAGCTATGGCTACACCTTC.